The 7 T cell receptor beta chains below were found in one sample sequenced in a study of T cells in Graves' hyperthyroidism and ophthalmopathy. TCR beta CDR3 regions were amplified from RNA transcripts. First-round RT-PCR with HTBI primers amplified the TCR CDR3 region. Each CDR3 protein gets one entry after TCRdb re-called the multiplex PCR reads with MiXCR. The sample includes more than 300,000 distinct CDR3 sequences, approximately 17% of them seen just once. Sequencing was performed on blood. Receptor source: a woman aged 25 to 39 with Graves' hyperthyroidism that later progressed to Graves' ophthalmopathy.

The V call is TRBV11-2, the J call TRBJ1-2, with 8 nucleotides matching TRBD1. Germline V gene sequence: CDR1 SGHAT, CDR2 FQNNGV. V lost 1 base and J lost 6; bases outside the gene matches: 1. The CDR3 runs to 13 residues. The DNA of the CDR3 is TGTGCCAGCAGCTTAGCAGGGGGCAATGGCTACACCTTC. Encoded protein: CASSLAGGNGYTF.

The V and J genes are TRBV25-1 and TRBJ1-2, with 7 bases that match TRBD1. This CDR3 is 14 amino acids long. Germline V lookup: CDR1 MGHDK, CDR2 SYGVNS. V dropped 3 bases and J dropped 8; count of bases not matched to a gene: 9. The DNA of the CDR3 is TGTGCCAGCAGTGAGGCCCAGACAGGGAAGGGCTACACCTTC. Amino acids: CASSEAQTGKGYTF.

This clonotype was seen repeatedly, ten times or more. CDR3 sequence (DNA): TGCAGTGCGGTAGGAGACACCTTGGATGAGCAGTTCTTC. Translated: CSAVGDTLDEQFF. This chain joins TRBV20-1 and TRBJ2-1; D gene ambiguous. Germline assignment: CDR1 DFQATT and CDR2 SNEGSKA (reference sequence). The CDR3 runs to 13 residues. V dropped 6 bases and J dropped 8 bases, with 17 bases sitting between them.

This clonotype was recorded at least ten times. This chain uses TRBV6-5 with TRBJ1-3; D gene ambiguous. The V end was cut by 2 bases, the J end by 4 bases, with 3 bases between. Germline V gene data show CDR1 as MNHEY and CDR2 as SVGAGI. The CDR3 loop spans 12 amino acids. The CDR3 region has the DNA TGTGCCAGCAGTTACGGGGGAAACACCATATATTTT. Protein sequence: CASSYGGNTIYF.

V gene TRBV5-1 combines with J gene TRBJ2-3; D may be TRBD2 (7 bases). The CDR3 runs 17 residues. V was clipped by 7 bases and J by 2 bases, with 23 bases between them. Germline-derived CDR1 and CDR2 are SGHRS and YFSETQ. CDR3 loop: CASASRTRGDSTDTQYF. CDR3 nucleotides: TGCGCCAGCGCCTCGAGGACTAGGGGGGACTCCACAGATACGCAGTATTTT.

There are many counts of this clonotype. The V gene is TRBV11-2, the J gene TRBJ1-2; D might be TRBD1 (6 bases). The CDR3 has 16 residues. Germline CDR1 reads SGHAT; CDR2 reads FQNNGV. The V end lost 7 bases, the J end lost 10 bases, and 28 bases lay between the germline ends. CDR3 region: CASTSLYSLAGENYTF. The CDR3 DNA reads as TGTGCCAGCACTAGCTTGTATAGTCTGGCAGGGGAAAACTACACCTTC.

This clonotype was observed a handful of times. The chain joins TRBV6-1 to TRBJ1-2; 7 bases are shared with TRBD1. This CDR3 spans 16 amino acids. Germline trimming cut 2 bases from V and 2 bases from J; bases unmatched to any gene: 8. Germline CDR1 is MNHNS and CDR2 is SASEGT. The CDR3 region has the DNA TGTGCCAGCAGTGAATACCCGGGACAGAAAAACTATGGCTACACCTTC. It specifies CASSEYPGQKNYGYTF.